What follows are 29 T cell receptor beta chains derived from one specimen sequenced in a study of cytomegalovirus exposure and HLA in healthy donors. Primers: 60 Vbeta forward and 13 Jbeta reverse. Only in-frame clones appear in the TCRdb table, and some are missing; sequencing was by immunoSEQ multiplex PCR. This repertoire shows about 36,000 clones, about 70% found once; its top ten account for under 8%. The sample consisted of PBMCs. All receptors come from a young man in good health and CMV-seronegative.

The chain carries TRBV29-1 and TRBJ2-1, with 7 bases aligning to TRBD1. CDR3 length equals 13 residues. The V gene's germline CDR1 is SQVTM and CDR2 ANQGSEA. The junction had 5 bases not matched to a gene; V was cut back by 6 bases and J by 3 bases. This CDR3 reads CSVRQGFYNEQFF. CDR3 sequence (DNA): TGCAGCGTCAGACAGGGATTCTACAATGAGCAGTTCTTC.

CDR3 sequence reads: CASSSGTTNYEQYF. The CDR3, as DNA: TGTGCCAGCAGTTCCGGGACTACCAACTACGAGCAGTACTTC. This chain joins TRBV6-5 and TRBJ2-7, with TRBD2 identical over 7 bases. Germline trimming cut 4 bases from V and 3 bases from J; bases unmatched to any gene: 6. CDR1 and CDR2 (germline): MNHEY, SVGAGI. The CDR3 extends over 14 amino acids.

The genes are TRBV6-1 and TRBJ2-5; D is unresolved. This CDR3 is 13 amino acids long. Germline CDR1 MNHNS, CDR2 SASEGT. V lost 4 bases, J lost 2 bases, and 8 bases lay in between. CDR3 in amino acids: CASSVLVQETQYF. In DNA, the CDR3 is TGTGCCAGCAGTGTCCTTGTACAAGAGACCCAGTACTTC.

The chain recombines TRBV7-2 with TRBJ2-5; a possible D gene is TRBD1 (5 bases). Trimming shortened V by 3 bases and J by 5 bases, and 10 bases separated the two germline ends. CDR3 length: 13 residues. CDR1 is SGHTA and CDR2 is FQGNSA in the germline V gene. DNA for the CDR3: TGTGCCAGCAGCTTTGGACAAAAGGAGACCCAGTACTTC. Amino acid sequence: CASSFGQKETQYF.

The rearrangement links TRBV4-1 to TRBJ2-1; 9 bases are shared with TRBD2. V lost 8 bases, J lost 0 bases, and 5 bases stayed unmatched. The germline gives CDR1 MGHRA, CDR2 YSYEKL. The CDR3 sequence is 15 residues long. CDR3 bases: TGCGCCAGCGGATATAGCGGGAGCTCCTACAATGAGCAGTTCTTC. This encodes CASGYSGSSYNEQFF.

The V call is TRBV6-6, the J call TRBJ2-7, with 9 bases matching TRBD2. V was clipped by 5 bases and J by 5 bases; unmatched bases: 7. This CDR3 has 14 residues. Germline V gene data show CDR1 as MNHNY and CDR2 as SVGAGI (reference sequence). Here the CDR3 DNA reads TGTGCCAGCAGTCTTCCCGGGACTAGCAACGAGCAGTACTTC. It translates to CASSLPGTSNEQYF.

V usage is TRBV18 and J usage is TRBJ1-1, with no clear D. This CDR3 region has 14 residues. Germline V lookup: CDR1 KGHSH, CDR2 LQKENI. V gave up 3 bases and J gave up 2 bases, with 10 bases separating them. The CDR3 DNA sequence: TGTGCCAGCTCACCGGTTCGGGGAAACACTGAAGCTTTCTTT. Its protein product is CASSPVRGNTEAFF.

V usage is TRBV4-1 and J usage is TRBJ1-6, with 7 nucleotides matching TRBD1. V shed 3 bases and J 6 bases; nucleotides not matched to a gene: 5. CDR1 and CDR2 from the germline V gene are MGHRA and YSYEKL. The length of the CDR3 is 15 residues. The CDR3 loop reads CASSHKGDSNSPLHF. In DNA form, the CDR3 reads TGCGCCAGCAGCCATAAGGGGGACAGTAATTCACCCCTCCACTTT.

CDR3 region: CASSLEHSNQPQHF. The CDR3 nucleotides are TGTGCCAGCAGCTTAGAGCACAGCAATCAGCCCCAGCATTTT. The rearrangement joins TRBV7-9 to TRBJ1-5; D not certain. Per the germline V gene, CDR1 is SEHNR and CDR2 is FQNEAQ (reference sequence). Trimming removed 1 base at V and 1 base at J, with 5 bases between. The CDR3 spans 14 residues.

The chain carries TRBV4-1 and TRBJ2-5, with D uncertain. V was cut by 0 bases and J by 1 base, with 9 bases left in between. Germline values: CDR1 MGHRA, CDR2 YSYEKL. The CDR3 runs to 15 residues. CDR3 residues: CASSQEGAAQETQYF. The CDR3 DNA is TGCGCCAGCAGCCAAGAGGGCGCAGCCCAAGAGACCCAGTACTTC.

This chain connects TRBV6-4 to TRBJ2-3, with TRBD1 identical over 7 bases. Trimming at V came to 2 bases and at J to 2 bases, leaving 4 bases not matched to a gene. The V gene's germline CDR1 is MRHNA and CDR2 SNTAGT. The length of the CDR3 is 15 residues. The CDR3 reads CASSDTGDPTDTQYF. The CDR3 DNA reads TGTGCCAGCAGTGACACAGGGGATCCCACAGATACGCAGTATTTT.

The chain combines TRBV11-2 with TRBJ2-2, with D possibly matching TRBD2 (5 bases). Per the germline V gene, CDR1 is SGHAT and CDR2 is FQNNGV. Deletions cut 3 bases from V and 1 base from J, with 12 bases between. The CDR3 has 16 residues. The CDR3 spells CASSFPEAVNTGELFF. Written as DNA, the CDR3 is TGTGCCAGCAGCTTCCCTGAAGCGGTGAACACCGGGGAGCTGTTTTTT.

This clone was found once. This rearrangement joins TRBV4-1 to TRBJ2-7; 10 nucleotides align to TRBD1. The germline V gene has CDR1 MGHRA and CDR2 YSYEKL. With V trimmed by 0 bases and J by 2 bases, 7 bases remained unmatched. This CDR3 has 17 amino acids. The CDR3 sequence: CASSQDLRGQGTYEQYF. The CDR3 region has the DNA TGCGCCAGCAGCCAAGATCTGAGGGGACAGGGGACCTACGAGCAGTACTTC.

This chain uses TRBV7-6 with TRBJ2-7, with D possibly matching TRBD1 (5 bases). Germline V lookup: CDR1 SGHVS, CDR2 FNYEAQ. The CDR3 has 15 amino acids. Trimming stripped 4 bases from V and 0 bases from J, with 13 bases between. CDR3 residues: CASSSTGSPSYEQYF. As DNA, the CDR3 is TGTGCCAGCAGCTCTACAGGCTCACCCTCCTACGAGCAGTACTTC.

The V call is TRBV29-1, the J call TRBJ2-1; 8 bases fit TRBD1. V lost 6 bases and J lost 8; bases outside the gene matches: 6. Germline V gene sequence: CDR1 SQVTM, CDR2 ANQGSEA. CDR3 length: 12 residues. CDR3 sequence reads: CSVWTGSDEQFF. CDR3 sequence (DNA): TGCAGCGTATGGACAGGGAGCGATGAGCAGTTCTTC.

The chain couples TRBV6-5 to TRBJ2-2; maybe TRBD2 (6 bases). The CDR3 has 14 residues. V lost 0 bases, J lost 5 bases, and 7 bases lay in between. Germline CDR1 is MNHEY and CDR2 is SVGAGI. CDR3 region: CASSYSGGTGELFF. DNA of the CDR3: TGTGCCAGCAGTTACTCCGGGGGAACCGGGGAGCTGTTTTTT.

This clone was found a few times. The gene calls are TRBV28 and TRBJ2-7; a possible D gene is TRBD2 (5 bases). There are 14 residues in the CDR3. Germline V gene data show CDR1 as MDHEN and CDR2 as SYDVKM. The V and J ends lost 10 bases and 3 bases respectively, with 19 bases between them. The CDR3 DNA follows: TGTGCCACCCGACGGGAAGGGAAGTACTACGAGCAGTACTTC. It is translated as CATRREGKYYEQYF.

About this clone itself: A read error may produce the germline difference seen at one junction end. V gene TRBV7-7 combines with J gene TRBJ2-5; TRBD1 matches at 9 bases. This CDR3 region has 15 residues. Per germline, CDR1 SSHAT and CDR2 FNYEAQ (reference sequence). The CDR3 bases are TGTGCTAGCAGCCAAAACAGGGGGCCTCAAGAGACCCAGTACTTC. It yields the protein CASSQNRGPQETQYF.

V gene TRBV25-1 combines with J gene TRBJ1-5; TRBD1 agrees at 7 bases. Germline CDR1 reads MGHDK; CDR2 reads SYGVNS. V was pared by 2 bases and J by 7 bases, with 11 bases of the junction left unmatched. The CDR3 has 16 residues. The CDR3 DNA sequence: TGTGCCAGCAGTGAAAAAGACAGGGCTGGCCACCAGCCCCAGCATTTT. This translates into CASSEKDRAGHQPQHF.

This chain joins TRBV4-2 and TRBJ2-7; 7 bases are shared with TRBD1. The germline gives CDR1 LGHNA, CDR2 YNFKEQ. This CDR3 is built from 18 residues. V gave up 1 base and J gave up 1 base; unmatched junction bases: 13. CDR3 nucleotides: TGTGCCAGCAGCCAAGGGGTGGGGTTCACAGGGGCATCCTACGAGCAGTACTTC. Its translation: CASSQGVGFTGASYEQYF.

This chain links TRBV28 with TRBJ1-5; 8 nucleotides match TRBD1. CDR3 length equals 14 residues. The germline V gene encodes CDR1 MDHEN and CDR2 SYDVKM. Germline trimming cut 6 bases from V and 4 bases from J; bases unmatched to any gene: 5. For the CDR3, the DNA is TGTGCCAGCAGGGGACAGGTAAATAATCAGCCCCAGCATTTT. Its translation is CASRGQVNNQPQHF.

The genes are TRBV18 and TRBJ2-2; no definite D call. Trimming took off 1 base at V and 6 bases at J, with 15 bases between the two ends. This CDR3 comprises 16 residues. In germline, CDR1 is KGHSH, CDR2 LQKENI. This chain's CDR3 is CASSPRQELSPGELFF. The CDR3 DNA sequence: TGTGCCAGCTCACCACGGCAGGAACTTTCCCCCGGGGAGCTGTTTTTT.

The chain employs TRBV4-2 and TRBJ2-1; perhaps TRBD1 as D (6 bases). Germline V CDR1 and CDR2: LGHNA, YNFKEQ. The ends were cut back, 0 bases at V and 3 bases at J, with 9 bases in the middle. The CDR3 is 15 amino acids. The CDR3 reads CASSQEGDNYNEQFF. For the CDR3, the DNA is TGTGCCAGCAGCCAAGAAGGGGACAACTACAATGAGCAGTTCTTC.

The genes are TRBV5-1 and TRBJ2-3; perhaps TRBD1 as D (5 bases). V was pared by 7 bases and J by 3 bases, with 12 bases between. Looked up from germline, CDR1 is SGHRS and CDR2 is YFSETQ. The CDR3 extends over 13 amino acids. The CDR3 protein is CASFGQATDTQYF. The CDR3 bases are TGCGCCAGCTTCGGACAAGCAACAGATACGCAGTATTTT.

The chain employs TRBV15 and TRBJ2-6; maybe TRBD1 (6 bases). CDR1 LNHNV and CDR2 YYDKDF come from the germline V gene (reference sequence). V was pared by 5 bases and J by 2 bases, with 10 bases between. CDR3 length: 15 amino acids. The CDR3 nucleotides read TGTGCCACCAGCCCACAGGGAACTGGGGCCAACGTCCTGACTTTC. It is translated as CATSPQGTGANVLTF. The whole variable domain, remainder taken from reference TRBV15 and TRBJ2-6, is DAMVIQNPRYQVTQFGKPVTLSCSQTLNHNVMYWYQQKSSQAPKLLFHYYDKDFNNEADTPDNFQSRRPNTSFCFLDIRSPGLGDTAMYLCATSPQGTGANVLTFGAGSRLTVL.

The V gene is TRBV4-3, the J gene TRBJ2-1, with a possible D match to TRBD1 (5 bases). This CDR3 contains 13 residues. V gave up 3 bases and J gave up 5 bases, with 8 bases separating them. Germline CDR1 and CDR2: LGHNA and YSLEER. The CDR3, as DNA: TGCGCCAGCAGCCACGACAGCCACAATGAGCAGTTCTTC. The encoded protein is CASSHDSHNEQFF.

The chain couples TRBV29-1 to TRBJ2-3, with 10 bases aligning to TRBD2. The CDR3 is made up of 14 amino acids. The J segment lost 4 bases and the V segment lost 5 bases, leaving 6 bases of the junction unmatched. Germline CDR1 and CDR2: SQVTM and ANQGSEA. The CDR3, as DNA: TGCAGCGTTACCGGGACTAGCGCGGCAGATACGCAGTATTTT. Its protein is CSVTGTSAADTQYF.

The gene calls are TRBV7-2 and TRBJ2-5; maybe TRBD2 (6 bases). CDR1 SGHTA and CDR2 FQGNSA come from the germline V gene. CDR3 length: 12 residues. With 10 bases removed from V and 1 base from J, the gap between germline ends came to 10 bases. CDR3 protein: CATTSSQETQYF. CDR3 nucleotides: TGTGCCACCACTAGCTCCCAAGAGACCCAGTACTTC.

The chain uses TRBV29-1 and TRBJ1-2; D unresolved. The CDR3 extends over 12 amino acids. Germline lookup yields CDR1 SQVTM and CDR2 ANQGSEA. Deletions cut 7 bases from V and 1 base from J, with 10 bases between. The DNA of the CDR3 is TGCAGCGCCGGGTTGATTAACTATGGCTACACCTTC. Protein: CSAGLINYGYTF.